This entry lists 26 T cell receptor beta chains sequenced from one sample in a study of vaccination and CD4 T cells after COVID-19. Antigens for these TCRs are unknown. The treatment was: roughly 10-day PBMC culture with coronavirus spike peptide pools or control peptides (ViraFEST assay). CD4+ T cells that had been cultured provided DNA sequenced with the Oncomine TCR Beta short-read assay. TCRdb reprocessed the PCR reads with MiXCR, giving one entry per CDR3 protein. The sample contains roughly 8,900 distinct CDR3 sequences, approximately 59% of which appear only once. Material: cultured CD4+ T cells from blood, obtained after SARS-CoV-2 vaccination. The receptors shown here come from a human donor with COVID-19.

This CDR3 is CSARVGRPQGAFF. The CDR3 DNA follows: TGCAGTGCTAGAGTCGGGAGGCCTCAGGGAGCTTTCTTT. This rearrangement joins TRBV20-1 to TRBJ1-1; D is possibly TRBD1 (5 bases). This CDR3 comprises 13 residues. The ends were cut back, 1 base at V and 10 bases at J, with 16 bases in the middle. Germline V gene data show CDR1 as DFQATT and CDR2 as SNEGSKA (reference sequence).

In DNA, the CDR3 is TGTGCCAGCAGGAGTCATGGTTCACCCCTCCACTTT. It yields the protein CASRSHGSPLHF. The J gene is TRBJ1-6, the V gene TRBV7-2; D gene unclear. This CDR3 has 12 residues. V lost 6 bases, J lost 9 bases, and 9 bases lay in between. Germline loops: CDR1 SGHTA, CDR2 FQGNSA. Full variable domain (outside the CDR3, taken from reference TRBV7-2 and TRBJ1-6): GAGVSQSPSNKVTEKGKDVELRCDPISGHTALYWYRQSLGQGLEFLIYFQGNSAPDKSGLPSDRFSAERTGGSVSTLTIQRTQQEDSAVYLCASRSHGSPLHFGNGTRLTVT.

The chain couples TRBV7-2 to TRBJ2-4; TRBD1 aligns across 8 bases. This CDR3 region has 17 residues. Germline CDR1 reads SGHTA; CDR2 reads FQGNSA. The J segment lost 5 bases and the V segment lost 2 bases, leaving 11 bases of the junction unmatched. CDR3 bases: TGTGCCAGCAGCTTATCCGCGACAGGGGCTGGGGAAAACATTCAGTACTTC. It codes for CASSLSATGAGENIQYF.

The CDR3 DNA follows: TGTGCCAGCACCTCTCGCCGGGTCAGCTCTGGGGCCAACGTCCTGACTTTC. It encodes CASTSRRVSSGANVLTF. The J gene is TRBJ2-6, the V gene TRBV7-2; D is unresolved. The length of the CDR3 is 17 residues. Germline CDR1 is SGHTA and CDR2 is FQGNSA. The ends were cut back, 7 bases at V and 0 bases at J, with 16 bases in the middle.

This chain connects TRBV6-1 to TRBJ2-1, with 8 nucleotides matching TRBD2. V lost 4 bases and J lost 6; bases outside the gene matches: 8. Germline V gene lookup returns CDR1 MNHNS and CDR2 SASEGT. CDR3 length: 15 residues. CDR3 sequence (DNA): TGTGCCAGCAGTGTAAACGGGGGGGGCTTCAATGAGCAGTTCTTC. Translating it yields CASSVNGGGFNEQFF.

This clonotype came up a few times. The chain links TRBV2 to TRBJ2-6; D unclear. V lost 6 bases and J 0 bases, leaving 6 bases between the germline ends. This CDR3 has 14 amino acids. Germline CDR1 SNHLY, CDR2 FYNNEI. The CDR3 region is CASSPYSGANVLTF. CDR3 sequence (DNA): TGTGCCAGCAGCCCCTACTCTGGGGCCAACGTCCTGACTTTC.

Remarks on this clonotype: The junction differs from germline at one of its ends, possibly a read error. The chain combines TRBV29-1 with TRBJ1-1; a weak D match, TRBD1 (6 bases). This CDR3 comprises 12 residues. Germline lookup yields CDR1 SQVTM and CDR2 ANQGSEA. CDR3 in amino acids: CSVQEGGTEAFF. CDR3 nucleotide sequence: TGCAGCGTTCAAGAGGGGGGAACTGAAGCTTTCTTT.

This chain uses TRBV11-3 with TRBJ2-4, with 10 bases aligning to TRBD2. Germline CDR1 reads SGHNT; CDR2 reads YENEEA. This CDR3 is 18 amino acids long. J was trimmed by 6 bases and V by 0 bases; bases with no gene match: 11. The chain's CDR3 is CASSLERASGGNRNIQYF. The DNA for the CDR3 is TGTGCCAGCAGCTTAGAGAGGGCTAGCGGGGGAAATAGAAACATTCAGTACTTC.

CDR3 amino acids: CASSMGGTEAFF. As DNA, the CDR3 is TGTGCCAGCAGCATGGGGGGCACTGAAGCTTTCTTT. This chain uses TRBV7-8 with TRBJ1-1; TRBD1 is a possible D gene (5 bases). There are 12 residues in the CDR3. CDR1 is SGHVS and CDR2 is FQNEAQ in the germline V gene. V lost 5 bases, J lost 4 bases, and 8 bases lay in between.

The chain joins TRBV7-2 to TRBJ1-5; D gene uncertain. Trimming shortened V by 5 bases and J by 0 bases, and 8 bases separated the two germline ends. This CDR3 is 14 amino acids long. Germline CDR1 is SGHTA and CDR2 is FQGNSA. The DNA of the CDR3 is TGTGCCAGCAGCCCGGTGGTTAGCAATCAGCCCCAGCATTTT. Residues: CASSPVVSNQPQHF.

This clonotype has more than one count but fewer than ten. V and J are TRBV7-2 and TRBJ1-6; maybe TRBD1 (6 bases). CDR1 and CDR2 from the germline V gene are SGHTA and FQGNSA. The CDR3 covers 14 residues. V shed 1 base and J shed 9 bases, with 10 bases lying between them. The CDR3 is CASSLGTEGSPLHF. The CDR3 DNA reads as TGTGCCAGCAGCTTAGGGACAGAGGGTTCACCCCTCCACTTT.

This chain joins TRBV6-1 and TRBJ2-7, with 7 nucleotides matching TRBD2. Germline trimming cut 8 bases from V and 6 bases from J; bases unmatched to any gene: 10. CDR3 size: 13 residues. Germline values: CDR1 MNHNS, CDR2 SASEGT. DNA of the CDR3: TGTGCCAGCGTCGGGGAGGGGTCTCGCGAGCAGTACTTC. It specifies CASVGEGSREQYF.

The chain carries TRBV28 and TRBJ1-6; TRBD1 might be the D (6 bases). The length of the CDR3 is 15 residues. From germline, CDR1 is MDHEN and CDR2 SYDVKM. V lost 3 bases and J lost 9, with 15 bases in between. CDR3: CASSLGDTGVSPLHF. The CDR3 region has the DNA TGTGCCAGCAGTTTGGGGGACACTGGGGTTTCACCCCTCCACTTT.

This clonotype was detected only a few times. The rearrangement uses TRBV15 and TRBJ1-2; TRBD1 is a possible D gene (5 bases). The CDR3 totals 14 residues. V was clipped by 0 bases and J by 4 bases, with 9 bases between them. From germline, CDR1 is LNHNV and CDR2 YYDKDF (reference sequence). CDR3 DNA: TGTGCCACCAGCAGAGATGGGGCAGGCTATGGCTACACCTTC. As protein: CATSRDGAGYGYTF.

The chain is built from TRBV19 and TRBJ2-3, with D possibly matching TRBD1 (5 bases). Looked up from germline, CDR1 is LNHDA and CDR2 is SQIVND (reference sequence). The CDR3 totals 14 residues. The V end was cut by 5 bases, the J end by 0 bases, with 9 bases between. As DNA, the CDR3 is TGTGCCAGTAGTTTATCAGGGAGCACAGATACGCAGTATTTT. It is translated as CASSLSGSTDTQYF.

The table lists this clonotype with a count of one. The chain has TRBV19 and TRBJ2-5; 16 bases align to TRBD2. CDR1 and CDR2 from the germline V gene are LNHDA and SQIVND (reference sequence). The ends lost 4 bases at V and 5 bases at J; junction bases unmatched: 4. The CDR3 is 16 residues long. CDR3 DNA: TGTGCCAGTAGTAGGGGACTAGCGGGGGGGCTGGAGACCCAGTACTTC. As protein: CASSRGLAGGLETQYF.

The V and J genes are TRBV11-3 and TRBJ1-1, with D maybe TRBD1 (6 bases). V gave up 5 bases and J gave up 1 base, with 17 bases separating them. The CDR3 extends over 16 amino acids. Germline values: CDR1 SGHNT, CDR2 YENEEA. CDR3 protein: CASSPGRGQQNTEAFF. CDR3 nucleotide sequence: TGTGCCAGCAGCCCAGGTCGGGGACAACAGAACACTGAAGCTTTCTTT.

The table lists this clonotype with a few counts. The V gene is TRBV19, the J gene TRBJ1-1; D not certain. Germline V lookup: CDR1 LNHDA, CDR2 SQIVND (reference sequence). The V gene lost 10 bases and the J gene lost 4 bases, with 16 bases spanning the gap. The CDR3 covers 13 residues. The CDR3 bases are TGTGCCACCAGCATTGGGAGGGCCACTGAAGCTTTCTTT. Encoded protein: CATSIGRATEAFF.

In this sample, this clonotype turned up once. The CDR3 region has the DNA TGTGCCAGCAGTTTAAGGGGTCAGCCCCAGCATTTT. Amino acid sequence: CASSLRGQPQHF. The rearrangement joins TRBV28 to TRBJ1-5; perhaps TRBD1 as D (5 bases). V lost 2 bases and J 6 bases, leaving 5 bases between the germline ends. Germline-derived CDR1 and CDR2 are MDHEN and SYDVKM. This CDR3 comprises 12 residues.

The chain recombines TRBV6-1 with TRBJ2-7, with a possible D match to TRBD1 (6 bases). V dropped 5 bases and J dropped 3 bases, with 20 bases sitting between them. This CDR3 region has 16 residues. Germline-derived CDR1 and CDR2 are MNHNS and SASEGT. The DNA of the CDR3 is TGTGCCAGCAGTACTCACGCCAGGGGAAGCTACTACGAGCAGTACTTC. Translation: CASSTHARGSYYEQYF.

V is TRBV20-1 and J is TRBJ2-3, with D tentatively TRBD1 or TRBD2 (6 bases each). The ends were cut back, 5 bases at V and 5 bases at J, with 20 bases in the middle. CDR1 and CDR2 from the germline V gene are DFQATT and SNEGSKA (reference sequence). The CDR3 is made up of 15 amino acids. The CDR3 DNA follows: TGCAGTGCTGACAAGAGGGGGGCCGGGAGAGATACGCAGTATTTT. This gives the protein CSADKRGAGRDTQYF.

This clonotype was seen a few times. This chain joins TRBV7-2 and TRBJ2-7; 9 nucleotides align to TRBD1. CDR1 and CDR2 (germline): SGHTA, FQGNSA. J lost 0 bases, V lost 2 bases, and 2 bases had no gene match. The CDR3 covers 15 residues. The DNA for the CDR3 is TGTGCCAGCAGCTTAACGGGACAGGGCTCCTACGAGCAGTACTTC. Protein: CASSLTGQGSYEQYF.

CDR3 sequence reads: CSATKTGGNSPLHF. DNA of the CDR3: TGCAGTGCTACAAAGACAGGGGGCAATTCACCCCTCCACTTT. This chain links TRBV20-1 with TRBJ1-6; 10 bases fit TRBD1. J lost 7 bases, V lost 4 bases, and 4 bases had no gene match. The CDR3 loop spans 14 amino acids. CDR1 is DFQATT, CDR2 SNEGSKA, per germline (reference sequence).

The chain links TRBV5-4 to TRBJ2-7, with 7 bases identical to TRBD2. The CDR3 runs to 13 residues. The V gene end was trimmed by 4 bases and the J gene end by 6 bases; junction bases not matched to a gene: 7. CDR1 and CDR2 (germline): SGHNT, YYREEE (reference sequence). The CDR3, as DNA: TGTGCCAGCAGCCCCGGGACTATCGCCGAGCAGTACTTC. Amino acids: CASSPGTIAEQYF.

This rearrangement joins TRBV7-8 to TRBJ1-5; D possibly corresponds to TRBD1 (6 bases). The CDR3 covers 11 residues. V gave up 4 bases and J gave up 16 bases, with 14 bases separating them. Germline-derived CDR1 and CDR2 are SGHVS and FQNEAQ. The CDR3 here is CASSSQGIIHF. The CDR3 nucleotides are TGTGCCAGCAGCTCCCAGGGGATCATACATTTT. Complete variable domain (other parts from reference TRBV7-8 and TRBJ1-5): GAGVSQSPRYKVAKRGQDVALRCDPISGHVSLFWYQQALGQGPEFLTYFQNEAQLDKSGLPSDRFFAERPEGSVSTLKIQRTQQEDSAVYLCASSSQGIIHFGDGTRLSIL.

The chain recombines TRBV7-2 with TRBJ1-5; D is unresolved. Germline CDR1 SGHTA, CDR2 FQGNSA. This CDR3 is built from 14 residues. The ends were cut back, 2 bases at V and 6 bases at J, with 11 bases in the middle. The CDR3 nucleotides read TGTGCCAGCAGCTTACTTCACGGGCGTCAGCCCCAGCATTTT. This gives the protein CASSLLHGRQPQHF.